These T cell receptor beta chains were read from a single sample in a study of cytomegalovirus exposure and HLA in healthy donors. Only in-frame clones appear in the TCRdb table, and some are missing; sequencing was by immunoSEQ multiplex PCR. The data show 180,000 or so clones, about 62% seen once. Specimen: PBMCs. These TCRs come from a man in his forties or fifties in good health and CMV-seronegative. Both conserved end residues are part of each CDR3. The D gene is left open where the match is weak. Only part of the rows carry a size: once, few, many, or a class if the clone is expanded.

cdr3_nt,cdr3_aa,v_call,j_call,d_call,clone_size
TGTGCCAGCTCACCCTTGGACAGGATATACGAGCAGTACTTC,CASSPLDRIYEQYF,TRBV18,TRBJ2-7,TRBD1,-
TGTGCCAGCAGTTTACGAAGACAGCCCGCCATTGAAAAACTGTTTTTT,CASSLRRQPAIEKLFF,TRBV27,TRBJ1-4,-,-
TGCGCCAGCCGAAACTCCTTTTCCTCCTACAATGAGCAGTTCTTC,CASRNSFSSYNEQFF,TRBV5-1,TRBJ2-1,-,-
TGTGCCAGCAGAAGGGAGAACAGGGAGACCTACGAGCAGTACTTC,CASRRENRETYEQYF,TRBV27,TRBJ2-7,-,-
TGTGCCAGCAGCCAGAACGAAGCAACAGGGGAGGCTGGCTACACCTTC,CASSQNEATGEAGYTF,TRBV4-2,TRBJ1-2,TRBD1,-
TGTGCCAGCAGTCAGACAGGGTCTGGTGGCTACACCTTC,CASSQTGSGGYTF,TRBV6-5,TRBJ1-2,TRBD1,-
TGTGCCAGCAGCTTAGCAGGGGGCGACTACAATGAGCAGTTCTTC,CASSLAGGDYNEQFF,TRBV11-2,TRBJ2-1,TRBD1,-
TGTGCCAGCAGCTTCCAGGGCACTGAGCAGTTCTTC,CASSFQGTEQFF,TRBV7-3,TRBJ2-1,-,few
TGTGCCAGCAGCACCCGAATACGTGGAGATTCACCCCTCCACTTT,CASSTRIRGDSPLHF,TRBV9,TRBJ1-6,-,-
TGCGCCAGCAGCCTCCAATTAGGGGGGAACACCGGGGAGCTGTTTTTT,CASSLQLGGNTGELFF,TRBV4-1,TRBJ2-2,-,-
TGTGCCAGTAAAACCACCGACAGCCCGCTCTACGAGCAGTACTTC,CASKTTDSPLYEQYF,TRBV19,TRBJ2-7,-,-
TGTGCCAGCAGCTTATCGGGGGGCGAGCAGTACTTC,CASSLSGGEQYF,TRBV7-9,TRBJ2-7,TRBD2,-
TGTGCCAGCAGTTCGACAGGGAACGGGGCAGATACGCAGTATTTT,CASSSTGNGADTQYF,TRBV5-5,TRBJ2-3,TRBD1,-
TGTGCCAGCAGCCAAGATGGAGTGGGAGGCTATGGCTACACCTTC,CASSQDGVGGYGYTF,TRBV14,TRBJ1-2,-,-
TGTGCCAGCAGCTTATACAGTCTCAATTCACCCCTCCACTTT,CASSLYSLNSPLHF,TRBV7-8,TRBJ1-6,-,few
TGTGCCAGCAGCCCGATCAGGGGGGCCTACGAGCAGTACTTC,CASSPIRGAYEQYF,TRBV7-8,TRBJ2-7,-,-
TGTGCCACCAGCAGAGAAGGGGGCCTCTACGAGCAGTACTTC,CATSREGGLYEQYF,TRBV15,TRBJ2-7,TRBD1,-
TGTGCCGGAGCAACAGGCCAAAATCAGCCCCAGCATTTT,CAGATGQNQPQHF,TRBV6-1,TRBJ1-5,-,-
TGCAGTGCGGGGACAGTCAACACCATATATTTT,CSAGTVNTIYF,TRBV20-1,TRBJ1-3,TRBD1,-
TGTGCCTGGAGTCTAGACAGGGGGCCCTCCTACGAGCAGTACTTC,CAWSLDRGPSYEQYF,TRBV30,TRBJ2-7,TRBD1,few
TGTGCCAGCAGCCTCGGGACTAGTGATACGCAGTATTTT,CASSLGTSDTQYF,TRBV9,TRBJ2-3,TRBD2,few
TGCGCCAGCAGCCAAGTGGAAGCGGGAGGCGTTGCAGATACGCAGTATTTT,CASSQVEAGGVADTQYF,TRBV4-1,TRBJ2-3,TRBD2,-
TGTGCCAGCAGCCCGGGACTAGCGGTCCACGAGCAGTACTTC,CASSPGLAVHEQYF,TRBV5-4,TRBJ2-7,TRBD2,-
TGTGCCAGCAGCCGACACGTAACCCAACCCTACGAGCAGTACTTC,CASSRHVTQPYEQYF,TRBV11-1,TRBJ2-7,-,few
TGTGCCAGCAGCCCATCGGGACTAGCGGGAGGGAGTGTGCAGTTCTTC,CASSPSGLAGGSVQFF,TRBV7-3,TRBJ2-1,TRBD2,-
TGTGCCAGCTCATCCTGGACAGGGACTGAAGCTTTCTTT,CASSSWTGTEAFF,TRBV18,TRBJ1-1,TRBD1,-
TGCGCCAGCAGCTTGGGTGGACAGGGGGAGGACATTCAGTACTTC,CASSLGGQGEDIQYF,TRBV5-1,TRBJ2-4,TRBD1,-
TGTGCCAGCTCACCACGAGCCGACTCTAGCACAGATACGCAGTATTTT,CASSPRADSSTDTQYF,TRBV18,TRBJ2-3,-,-
TGCAGCGTCACCGGGGGGTCAGATACGCAGTATTTT,CSVTGGSDTQYF,TRBV29-1,TRBJ2-3,TRBD2,few
TGTGCCAGCAGCTTAGAAGACAGGGGTGAAGATACGCAGTATTTT,CASSLEDRGEDTQYF,TRBV7-9,TRBJ2-3,TRBD1,-
TGTGCCAGCAGTCCCCCTGGGGCGGGGGACACAGATACGCAGTATTTT,CASSPPGAGDTDTQYF,TRBV27,TRBJ2-3,TRBD2,-
TGTGCCAGCAGCCCGGGACAGGGTCCAGATACGCAGTATTTT,CASSPGQGPDTQYF,TRBV7-9,TRBJ2-3,TRBD1,-
TGTGCCAGCAGCGCTAGCGGGGGGGAGGGAGAGACCCAGTACTTC,CASSASGGEGETQYF,TRBV7-2,TRBJ2-5,TRBD2,-
TGTGCCAGCTCTTTTATAAGGGGAACTGAAGCTTTCTTT,CASSFIRGTEAFF,TRBV9,TRBJ1-1,-,-
TGTGCCAGCAGCTCTAGCTCTAGCGGGAGGAATGAGCAGTTCTTC,CASSSSSSGRNEQFF,TRBV7-9,TRBJ2-1,TRBD2,-
TGTGCCTGGAGTCTCCAAAGAGACGAGCAGTACTTC,CAWSLQRDEQYF,TRBV30,TRBJ2-7,-,-
TGTGCCAGCAGCTTAATGCAGGGAGGGTCCTACGAGCAGTACTTC,CASSLMQGGSYEQYF,TRBV7-2,TRBJ2-7,TRBD2,-
TGTGCCAGCAGCTTCATCGGGGCCGGGGAGCTGTTTTTT,CASSFIGAGELFF,TRBV7-8,TRBJ2-2,-,-
TGTGCCGCCGGTCCCCCAGGGTCCACTGGAAACACCATATATTTT,CAAGPPGSTGNTIYF,TRBV6-5,TRBJ1-3,-,-
TGTGCCAGTAGTACGGGGTTTGTGGCAGATACGCAGTATTTT,CASSTGFVADTQYF,TRBV19,TRBJ2-3,-,-
TGTGCCAGCAGCGGGGGCAGCGGGAACTCCTACGAGCAGTACTTC,CASSGGSGNSYEQYF,TRBV9,TRBJ2-7,TRBD2,-
TGTGCCAGCAGAAGTACAGGTAACACTGAAGCTTTCTTT,CASRSTGNTEAFF,TRBV7-9,TRBJ1-1,-,few
TGTGCCAGTAGTATATCCCCTCGGGGGGAGCTGTTTTTT,CASSISPRGELFF,TRBV19,TRBJ2-2,-,-
TGTGCCAGCTCACCGGGGGCCTCTGGAAACACCATATATTTT,CASSPGASGNTIYF,TRBV18,TRBJ1-3,-,-